This record concerns one TCR beta chain sequence. What antigen it recognizes has not been identified. Nothing much larger sits one base from this clone, and base qualities are not available. TCRbeta CDR3 regions were amplified from genomic DNA using the immunoSEQ Assay, a bias-controlled multiplex PCR. Per the original workflow: Nucleated cell counts per sample were estimated from amplification of reference gene primers within the assay. To quantify the absolute abundance of each unique TCRbeta CDR3 rearrangement, sequence reads were collapsed and filtered. For each sample, productive Simpson clonality was calculated as the square root of Simpson's diversity index across productive rearrangements. Held by TCRdb, this immuneACCESS table contains in-frame sequences only and omits some clones. Under half of the omission traces to an unresolved V gene where checked; the cause of the rest is unknown. The V and J calls and clone size were taken over from that table, and D and trimming were inferred from the DNA. A total of about 32,000 clones appear in this sample, less than 95% of them only once. Of the sample, roughly 1% is held by the ten largest clones.

This sample stems from a study of blood T cell repertoires in COVID-19 (dated by TCRdb to about 2020). With regard to the full study: Samples from collaborators originated in the United States, Italy and Spain and spanned both the acute and convalescent phases of COVID-19. The material from the prospective study consisted of cDNA or gDNA derived from T cells, B-cell-depleted T cells, or PBMCs. Deeply sampled blood TCRbeta repertoires from subjects exposed to, actively infected with, or recovered from COVID-19 were included in the dataset. The repertoires were released in a freely available public database intended as a resource for research on the immune response to SARS-CoV-2. The samples were drawn from two sources: the first 160 participants of the ongoing ImmuneRACE study, and 1,000 to 1,500 subjects contributed by 6 global collaborators. The sample metadata nearly always contained a de-identified subject ID, COVID-19 status, age in years and sex. Where available, HLA class I and class II types were obtained from metadata supplied by the sample provider rather than from assay-based typing.

The CDR3 goes from the cysteine to the phenylalanine over 13 residues. The sequence is cut down to CDR3 DNA, 39 bases in frame from base 1. CDR1 is given as ENHRY and CDR2 as SYGVKD, both from the germline V gene. The V end loses 9 bases and the J end loses 7 bases, and a stretch of 18 bases separates them. Each collaborating institution followed its own protocols to collect whole blood in K2EDTA tubes. For TCRbeta analysis, collaborators shipped samples as frozen whole blood, isolated PBMCs, or DNA extracted from either of those sample types. Overall study outcomes, separate from this receptor: Clinical and demographic metadata were provided uncurated, with the amount varying by source and participant.

The clonotype was recovered from a man aged 70-80 years with active or convalescent COVID-19. This chain joins TRBV10-3 to TRBJ1-2; the D gene assignment is ambiguous. Sample: peripheral blood. In nucleotide form, the sequence is TGTGCCATAAAGACGGGGAGGGAGTTTGGCTACACCTTC. This is translated as CAIKTGREFGYTF.